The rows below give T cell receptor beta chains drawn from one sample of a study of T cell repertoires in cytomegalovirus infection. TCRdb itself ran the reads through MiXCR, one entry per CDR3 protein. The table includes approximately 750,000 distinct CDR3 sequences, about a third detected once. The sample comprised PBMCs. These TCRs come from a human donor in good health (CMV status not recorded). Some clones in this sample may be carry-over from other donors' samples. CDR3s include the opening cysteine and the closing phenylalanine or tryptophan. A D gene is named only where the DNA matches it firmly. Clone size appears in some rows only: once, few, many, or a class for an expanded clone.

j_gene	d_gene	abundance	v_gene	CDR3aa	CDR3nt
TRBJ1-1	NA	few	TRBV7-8	CASSSEGTVNTEAFF	TGTGCCAGCAGTTCCGAAGGGACGGTCAACACTGAAGCTTTCTTT
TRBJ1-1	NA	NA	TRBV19	CASSIGDRSNTEAFF	TGTGCCAGTAGTATAGGAGACAGATCGAACACTGAAGCTTTCTTT
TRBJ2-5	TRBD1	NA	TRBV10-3	CSTGGWETQYF	TGTTCCACAGGGGGCTGGGAGACCCAGTACTTC
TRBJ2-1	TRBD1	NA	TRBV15	CASRDRGMNEQFF	TGTGCCAGCCGGGACAGGGGGATGAATGAGCAGTTCTTC
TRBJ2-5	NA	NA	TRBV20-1	CSAPSQETQYF	TGCAGTGCTCCATCCCAGGAGACCCAGTACTTC
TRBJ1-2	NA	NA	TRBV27	CASILTADSGYTF	TGTGCCAGCATTTTGACAGCTGACTCCGGCTACACCTTC
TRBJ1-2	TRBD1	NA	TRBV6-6	CASSYTGAGFNYGYTF	TGTGCCAGCAGTTACACAGGGGCGGGTTTTAACTATGGCTACACCTTC
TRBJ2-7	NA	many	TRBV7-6	CASSPGRDEQYF	TGTGCCAGCAGCCCCGGACGCGACGAGCAGTACTTC
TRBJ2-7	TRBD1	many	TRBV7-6	CASSTGTGYEQYF	TGTGCCAGCAGCACCGGGACAGGCTACGAGCAGTACTTC
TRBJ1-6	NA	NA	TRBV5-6	CASSSDGEFTLHF	TGTGCCAGCAGCTCCGACGGAGAATTCACCCTCCACTTT
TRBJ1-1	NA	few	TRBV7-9	CASSLTYGTEAFF	TGTGCCAGCAGCTTGACCTATGGCACTGAAGCTTTCTTT
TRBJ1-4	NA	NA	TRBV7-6	CASSVAHRATNEKLFF	TGTGCCAGCAGCGTCGCACATCGTGCAACTAATGAAAAACTGTTTTTT